What follows is one T cell receptor beta chain and its context. Its antigen is not identified. The data belong to a study of radiation and T cells in renal cell carcinoma. About the research overall: Nephrectomy followed 15 Gy stereotactic body radiation by 4 weeks. Study outcomes and limitations: Baseline intratumoral clonotype presence is unknown without pretreatment biopsies. From baseline, blood top tumor clonotypes peaked at 2 weeks post-radiation.

CDR1 is MNHEY, CDR2 SMNVEV, per germline (reference sequence). The CDR3 covers 15 residues. The trim removed 3 bases at V and 6 bases at J, leaving 6 bases unmatched. Generated by immunoSEQ multiplex PCR, the TCRdb table keeps only in-frame clones and is missing some. The sample records just over 150,000 clones, approximately 90% being singletons. Sample time point: blood 2 weeks post-SBRT. Treatment indicated: 15 Gy SBRT to primary tumor, nephrectomy 4 weeks later. Source: blood, taken from a patient whose treatment included radiotherapy and nephrectomy. This rearrangement joins TRBV27 to TRBJ1-5, with 9 bases aligning to TRBD1. The TCR originated in a woman aged 50 to 60 with renal cell carcinoma. In DNA, the CDR3 is TGTGCCAGCAGTTTGGGACAGGGTGGGGGTCAGCCCCAGCATTTT. Protein product: CASSLGQGGGQPQHF.